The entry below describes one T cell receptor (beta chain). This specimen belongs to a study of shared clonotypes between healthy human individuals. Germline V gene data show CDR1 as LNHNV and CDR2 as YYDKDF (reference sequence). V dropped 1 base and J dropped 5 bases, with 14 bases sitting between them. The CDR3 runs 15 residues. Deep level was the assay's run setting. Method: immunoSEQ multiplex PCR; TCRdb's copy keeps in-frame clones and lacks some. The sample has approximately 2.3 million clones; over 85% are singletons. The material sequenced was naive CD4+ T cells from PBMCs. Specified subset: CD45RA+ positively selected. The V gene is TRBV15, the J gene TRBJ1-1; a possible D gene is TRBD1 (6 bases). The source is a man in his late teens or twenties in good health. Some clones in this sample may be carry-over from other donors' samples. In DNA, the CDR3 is TGTGCCACCAGCAGAGTTGACCAAGGGGGGACTGAAGCTTTCTTT. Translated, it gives CATSRVDQGGTEAFF.